This TCR beta chain was identified in a study of blood T cell repertoires in COVID-19. Generated by immunoSEQ multiplex PCR, the TCRdb table keeps only in-frame clones and is missing some. Seen here are about 370,000 clones, more than 80% observed once, and the top ten hold approximately 1%. Membership in each cohort depended on participant-reported clinical history. The CDR3 is 14 residues long. The germline CDR1 and CDR2 sequences are MDHEN and SYDVKM. Germline trimming cut 3 bases from V and 3 bases from J; bases unmatched to any gene: 4. The chain joins TRBV28 to TRBJ2-7; 8 positions agree with TRBD1. The sequencing input was PBMCs or T cells enriched from blood (not recorded which). This TCR was recovered from a man aged 18 to 29 who had recovered from COVID-19. The CDR3 bases are TGTGCCAGCAGTTTTCCCGACAGGGGCTACGAGCAGTACTTC. The encoded protein is CASSFPDRGYEQYF.